Listed here are 6 T cell receptor beta chains from one sample, sequenced in a study of low-dose radiotherapy and immunotherapy resistance in tumors. Sample time point: after trial treatment. Stated treatment: LDRT plus nivolumab, ipilimumab, low-dose cyclophosphamide and aspirin (RACIN trial). TRAV and TRBV primers primed cDNA for both TCRalpha and TCRbeta. Over around 19 PCR cycles, TCRs were amplified from a constant-region primer and V-primer adapter. From the reads, TCRdb called clonotypes with MiXCR, one entry per CDR3 protein. The repertoire consists of about 58,000 distinct CDR3 sequences, with 23% occurring once and the leading ten covering approximately 7.2%. The sample was PBMCs, taken after low-dose radiotherapy plus immunotherapy. The receptors shown here come from a male donor with prostate cancer.

This clonotype was found many times. In DNA, the CDR3 is TGCGCCAGCAGCTCCCTAGCGGGTGCGCAGTACTTC. It is translated as CASSSLAGAQYF. This chain joins TRBV4-1 and TRBJ2-7; 8 bases are shared with TRBD2. V shed 5 bases, J shed 9 bases, and the junction held 6 bases outside the gene matches. The CDR3 loop spans 12 amino acids. The germline CDR1 and CDR2 sequences are MGHRA and YSYEKL.

On this clonotype itself: A much larger clonotype is one base distant, so this may be a read error. This rearrangement joins TRBV25-1 to TRBJ2-7; 10 bases agree with TRBD2. V trimming: 6 bases; J trimming: 7 bases; junction bases outside the gene matches: 12. Germline V gene data show CDR1 as MGHDK and CDR2 as SYGVNS. The CDR3 has 15 amino acids. Written as DNA, the CDR3 is TGTGCCAGCAGCCGGACTAGCGGAGACTACAATGAGCAGTACTTC. Encoded protein: CASSRTSGDYNEQYF.

This clonotype was counted many times. The V call is TRBV6-2 or TRBV6-3, the J call TRBJ2-2; the D gene is possibly TRBD2 (5 bases). Germline lookup yields CDR1 MNHEY and CDR2 SVGEGT. The CDR3 runs 15 residues. Trimming stripped 6 bases from V and 2 bases from J, with 13 bases between. CDR3 sequence: CASSRGLGNTGELFF. The CDR3 region has the DNA TGTGCCAGCAGCCGAGGGTTGGGCAACACCGGGGAGCTGTTTTTT.

This clonotype was detected many times. The chain links TRBV24-1 to TRBJ2-3; TRBD2 matches at 7 bases. This CDR3 spans 14 amino acids. The germline V gene encodes CDR1 KGHDR and CDR2 SFDVKD. V gave up 6 bases and J gave up 6 bases; unmatched junction bases: 8. CDR3 DNA sequence: TGTGCCACCAGTCTCGCGGGGGTGGGGGATACGCAGTATTTT. It translates to CATSLAGVGDTQYF.

This sequence joins TRBV7-2 and TRBJ2-1; 12 bases align to TRBD2. CDR1 and CDR2 from the germline V gene are SGHTA and FQGNSA. V was pared by 5 bases and J by 6 bases, with 8 bases of the junction left unmatched. This CDR3 contains 16 residues. The CDR3 sequence: CASSRSRTSGVNEQFF. The CDR3 nucleotides are TGTGCCAGCAGCAGATCCCGGACTAGCGGGGTCAATGAGCAGTTCTTC.

This clonotype was detected many times. The chain has TRBV7-9 and TRBJ2-5, with 7 bases that match TRBD2. This CDR3 has 15 amino acids. V was pared by 1 base and J by 6 bases, with 8 bases of the junction left unmatched. Germline-derived CDR1 and CDR2 are SEHNR and FQNEAQ (reference sequence). The CDR3: CASSLEAGTSKTQYF. CDR3 in DNA: TGTGCCAGCAGCTTAGAAGCGGGGACGTCGAAGACCCAGTACTTC.